Here is one T cell receptor beta chain with its context. The antigen is not known. The data are from a study of tissue T cells after allogeneic stem cell transplantation. Study results and limitations: The patient cohort was small and clinically heterogeneous, with limited sampling depth.

Produced via immunoSEQ multiplex PCR; TCRdb's table is partial and in-frame only. The sample carries 25,000 or so clones, about 90% recorded once. The ends were cut back, 6 bases at V and 10 bases at J, with 19 bases in the middle. Germline V gene lookup returns CDR1 KGHSH and CDR2 LQKENI. The length of the CDR3 is 15 residues. The TCR comes from a male donor at least 60 years old who later had graft-versus-host disease after an allogeneic stem cell transplant. This chain joins TRBV18 and TRBJ1-6; no firm D call. The sequenced sample was blood, obtained before transplantation. The CDR3 DNA follows: TGTGCCAGCTCGCTACCGGGTAGAGTGACATCACCCCTCCACTTT. Protein sequence: CASSLPGRVTSPLHF.